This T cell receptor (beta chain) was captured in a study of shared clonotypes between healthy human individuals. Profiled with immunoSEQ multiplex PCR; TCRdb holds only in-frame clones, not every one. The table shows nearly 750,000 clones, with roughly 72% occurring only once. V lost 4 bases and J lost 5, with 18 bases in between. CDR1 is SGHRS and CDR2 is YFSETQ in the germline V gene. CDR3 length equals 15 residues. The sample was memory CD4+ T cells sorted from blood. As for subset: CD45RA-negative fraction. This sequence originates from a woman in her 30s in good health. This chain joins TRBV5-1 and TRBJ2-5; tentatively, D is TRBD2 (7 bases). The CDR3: CASSPGGQGSETQYF. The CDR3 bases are TGCGCCAGCAGCCCGGGGGGCCAGGGGAGTGAGACCCAGTACTTC.